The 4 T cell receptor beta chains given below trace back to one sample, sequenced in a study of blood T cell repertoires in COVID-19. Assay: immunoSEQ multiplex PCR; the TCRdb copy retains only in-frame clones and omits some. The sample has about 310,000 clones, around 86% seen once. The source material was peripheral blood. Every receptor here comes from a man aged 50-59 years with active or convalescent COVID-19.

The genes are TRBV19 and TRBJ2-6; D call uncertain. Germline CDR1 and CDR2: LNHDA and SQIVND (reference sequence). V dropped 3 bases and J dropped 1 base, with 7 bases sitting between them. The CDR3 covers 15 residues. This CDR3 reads CASSIITSGANVLTF. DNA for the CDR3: TGTGCCAGTAGTATTATAACTTCTGGGGCCAACGTCCTGACTTTC.

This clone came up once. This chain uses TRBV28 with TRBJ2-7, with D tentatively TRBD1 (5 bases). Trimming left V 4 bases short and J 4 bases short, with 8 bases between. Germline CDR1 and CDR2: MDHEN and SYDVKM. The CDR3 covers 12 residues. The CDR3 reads CASSSGFYEQYF. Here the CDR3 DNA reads TGTGCCAGCAGTTCAGGGTTTTACGAGCAGTACTTC.

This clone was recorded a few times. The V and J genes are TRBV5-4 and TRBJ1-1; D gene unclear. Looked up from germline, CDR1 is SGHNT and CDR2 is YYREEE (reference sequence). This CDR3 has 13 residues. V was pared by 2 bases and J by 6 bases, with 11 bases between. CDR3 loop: CASSLEGGAEAFF. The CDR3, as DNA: TGTGCCAGCAGCTTAGAGGGAGGCGCTGAAGCTTTCTTT.

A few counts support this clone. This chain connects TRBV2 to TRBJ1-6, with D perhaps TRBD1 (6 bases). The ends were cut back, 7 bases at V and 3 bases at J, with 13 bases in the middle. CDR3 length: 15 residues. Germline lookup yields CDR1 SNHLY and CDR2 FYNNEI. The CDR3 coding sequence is TGTGCCAGCATGAAGGAGACAGGCTATAATTCACCCCTCCACTTT. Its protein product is CASMKETGYNSPLHF.